The clone carrying this T cell receptor beta chain occurred many times. Its antigen is unknown. The data belong to a study of regulatory T cells in long-lasting Graves disease. Time point: newly diagnosed GD, antithyroid drugs for less than 3 months. PBMC-derived RNA was used for the TCR library. Investigators report Graves' disease was diagnosed under American Thyroid Association guidelines. The trim removed 6 bases at V and 6 bases at J, leaving 9 bases unmatched. CDR3 length equals 15 residues. The study, taken as a whole, reports: Small sample size may have lowered accuracy.

Through Arm-PCR of CDR3 regions and iRepertoire HTBI primers, TCR beta libraries were built. Via MiXCR, TCRdb re-called the multiplex PCR reads, giving one row per CDR3 protein. The table lists more than 450,000 distinct CDR3 sequences, around 12% of them singletons, with about 8.9% in the top ten. This same sample was also taken into another study, of T cells in Graves' hyperthyroidism and ophthalmopathy. That work contributes: First-round RT-PCR of the TCR CDR3 relied on the HTBI primer set.

The clonotype was recovered from a woman between 25 and 40 years old with Graves disease. This chain joins TRBV12-3 or TRBV12-4 and TRBJ2-1; the match to TRBD1 covers 9 bases. The material sequenced was peripheral blood mononuclear cells (PBMCs), taken at new diagnosis, from a patient treated with antithyroid drugs. CDR3 nucleotides: TGTGCCAGCAGGGAGGACAGGGGTCGGTTCAATGAGCAGTTCTTC. Translation: CASREDRGRFNEQFF.